These 20 T cell receptor beta chains came from one sample sequenced in a study of radiation and T cells in renal cell carcinoma. Time point given: blood 4 weeks post-SBRT, at nephrectomy. Treatment: 15 Gy SBRT to primary tumor, nephrectomy 4 weeks later. Only in-frame clones appear in the TCRdb table, and some are missing; sequencing was by immunoSEQ multiplex PCR. Of around 170,000 clones listed, around 89% are singletons. Sample: blood, taken from a patient whose treatment included radiotherapy and nephrectomy. The receptors originated from a woman in her forties or fifties with renal cell carcinoma.

CDR3 region: CASSPRTRVGAHTF. The CDR3 nucleotides are TGTGCCAGCAGCCCAAGAACTCGCGTGGGCGCCCACACCTTC. The rearrangement joins TRBV7-8 to TRBJ1-2, with unresolved D. CDR3 size: 14 residues. The V gene's germline CDR1 is SGHVS and CDR2 FQNEAQ. V was cut by 5 bases and J by 12 bases, with 22 bases left in between. Full variable domain (missing parts from reference TRBV7-8 and TRBJ1-2): GAGVSQSPRYKVAKRGQDVALRCDPISGHVSLFWYQQALGQGPEFLTYFQNEAQLDKSGLPSDRFFAERPEGSVSTLKIQRTQQEDSAVYLCASSPRTRVGAHTFGSGTRLTVV.

The chain is built from TRBV11-3 and TRBJ2-1; TRBD1 matches 8 bases. The CDR3 contains 15 residues. The V and J ends lost 5 bases and 8 bases, in that order; junction bases with no gene match: 11. In germline, CDR1 is SGHNT, CDR2 YENEEA. CDR3 region: CASSPGQAEVDEQFF. For the CDR3, the DNA is TGTGCCAGCAGCCCGGGACAGGCTGAAGTGGATGAGCAGTTCTTC.

This clone has a single count. V gene TRBV19 combines with J gene TRBJ1-1, with 7 nucleotides matching TRBD1. The CDR3 sequence is 15 residues long. The junction had 6 bases not matched to a gene; V was cut back by 5 bases and J by 0 bases. CDR1 and CDR2 (germline): LNHDA, SQIVND (reference sequence). CDR3 amino acids: CASSSWGQLNTEAFF. CDR3 sequence (DNA): TGTGCCAGTAGTTCCTGGGGACAGCTGAACACTGAAGCTTTCTTT.

This chain links TRBV2 with TRBJ1-1; no clear D gene. The CDR3 sequence is 14 residues long. Germline CDR1 is SNHLY and CDR2 is FYNNEI. The germline V and J ends were trimmed by 6 bases and 0 bases, with 11 bases remaining between them. The CDR3 protein is CASSQTELNTEAFF. The CDR3 DNA follows: TGTGCCAGCAGCCAAACAGAGCTGAACACTGAAGCTTTCTTT.

V gene TRBV6-6 combines with J gene TRBJ2-3; the D is unclear. Germline loops: CDR1 MNHNY, CDR2 SVGAGI (reference sequence). CDR3 size: 15 residues. The ends were cut back, 0 bases at V and 0 bases at J, with 7 bases in the middle. CDR3 sequence reads: CASSYSGISTDTQYF. In DNA, the CDR3 is TGTGCCAGCAGTTACTCGGGAATAAGCACAGATACGCAGTATTTT.

The V call is TRBV7-3, the J call TRBJ2-1, with a tentative D call TRBD1 (6 bases). The CDR3 is 12 amino acids. Trimming pared 5 bases from V and 10 bases from J, leaving 12 bases between. Germline CDR1 and CDR2: SGHTA and FQGTGA. This CDR3 is CASSRDKEEQFF. DNA for the CDR3: TGTGCCAGCAGCCGGGACAAGGAAGAGCAGTTCTTC.

This clone was seen a few times. J is TRBJ1-2 and V is TRBV9, with 9 nucleotides matching TRBD1. V lost 3 bases, J lost 6 bases, and 6 bases stayed unmatched. CDR3 length equals 14 residues. The germline gives CDR1 SGDLS, CDR2 YYNGEE. The CDR3, as DNA: TGTGCCAGCAGCGGCGACAGGGGGTACCATGGCTACACCTTC. Translation: CASSGDRGYHGYTF. Based on the CDR3 plus reference TRBV9 and TRBJ1-2, the full variable domain is DSGVTQTPKHLITATGQRVTLRCSPRSGDLSVYWYQQSLDQGLQFLIQYYNGEERAKGNILERFSAQQFPDLHSELNLSSLELGDSALYFCASSGDRGYHGYTFGSGTRLTVV.

This clone appeared once. The chain employs TRBV6-1 and TRBJ1-2, with unresolved D. Germline-derived CDR1 and CDR2 are MNHNS and SASEGT. The CDR3 has 12 residues. Between the trimmed V and J ends, which lost 7 bases and 1 base, there was a span of 7 bases. The CDR3 sequence is CASTIVNYGYTF. The CDR3 DNA follows: TGTGCCAGCACTATAGTTAACTATGGCTACACCTTC.

The chain has TRBV10-3 and TRBJ2-5; 10 positions match TRBD2. The germline gives CDR1 ENHRY, CDR2 SYGVKD. This CDR3 has 14 residues. V lost 10 bases to trimming and J lost 5 bases; unmatched junction nucleotides: 10. CDR3 nucleotides: TGTGCCACCCGTAGCGGGGGGCCGGCGGAGACCCAGTACTTC. Its protein product is CATRSGGPAETQYF.

This rearrangement joins TRBV5-1 to TRBJ2-7; no definite D call. The CDR3 spans 15 residues. Germline V gene data show CDR1 as SGHRS and CDR2 as YFSETQ. Trimming took off 4 bases at V and 4 bases at J, with 18 bases between the two ends. The DNA for the CDR3 is TGCGCCAGCAGCGAAAAGGGTGGCCCCTGGTACGAGCAGTACTTC. This codes for CASSEKGGPWYEQYF.

This clone was observed a single time. The chain has TRBV7-2 and TRBJ2-1; 10 bases are shared with TRBD2. Germline CDR1 SGHTA, CDR2 FQGNSA. The CDR3 has 16 amino acids. The trim removed 5 bases at V and 1 base at J, leaving 5 bases unmatched. The CDR3 nucleotides are TGTGCCAGCAGCATAATAGCGGGGGGTTCCTACAATGAGCAGTTCTTC. It yields the protein CASSIIAGGSYNEQFF.

The J gene is TRBJ2-1, the V gene TRBV5-4; D is possibly TRBD1 (6 bases). CDR3 size: 17 residues. CDR1 SGHNT and CDR2 YYREEE come from the germline V gene (reference sequence). V shed 3 bases and J shed 0 bases, with 16 bases lying between them. CDR3 protein: CASSSRDNIASYNEQFF. In nucleotides, the CDR3 is TGTGCCAGCAGCTCCCGGGACAATATTGCCTCCTACAATGAGCAGTTCTTC.

The CDR3 sequence is CASSSLGPEGSPLHF. CDR3 bases: TGTGCCAGCAGCTCCTTGGGCCCTGAGGGTTCACCCCTCCACTTT. V is TRBV11-2 and J is TRBJ1-6; D unresolved. Germline V gives CDR1 SGHAT, CDR2 FQNNGV. The CDR3 is 15 residues long. V lost 4 bases and J 9 bases, leaving 16 bases between the germline ends.

The chain employs TRBV18 and TRBJ1-2; the D gene is possibly TRBD1 (6 bases). Germline-derived CDR1 and CDR2 are KGHSH and LQKENI. V was clipped by 3 bases and J by 0 bases, with 17 bases between them. The CDR3 sequence is 17 residues long. The CDR3 DNA is TGTGCCAGCTCACCGAATAGGGGGGGGCCGACTAACTATGGCTACACCTTC. Translating it yields CASSPNRGGPTNYGYTF.

This chain links TRBV19 with TRBJ2-7; TRBD1 matches at 7 bases. CDR1 LNHDA and CDR2 SQIVND come from the germline V gene (reference sequence). The junction had 6 bases not matched to a gene; V was cut back by 4 bases and J by 0 bases. There are 15 residues in the CDR3. The CDR3 nucleotides are TGTGCCAGTAGTACCGGGACAGCGAACTCCTACGAGCAGTACTTC. The encoded protein is CASSTGTANSYEQYF.

This CDR3 reads CASSSPGLGNTGELFF. The CDR3 coding sequence is TGTGCCAGCAGCTCGCCGGGACTAGGGAACACCGGGGAGCTGTTTTTT. This chain joins TRBV7-9 and TRBJ2-2, with 8 bases aligning to TRBD2. This CDR3 comprises 16 residues. V shed 4 bases and J 1 base; nucleotides not matched to a gene: 5. Looked up from germline, CDR1 is SEHNR and CDR2 is FQNEAQ (reference sequence).

The chain couples TRBV7-2 to TRBJ2-1; 7 bases line up with TRBD1. The CDR3 covers 15 residues. The J segment lost 4 bases and the V segment lost 5 bases, leaving 8 bases of the junction unmatched. Germline values: CDR1 SGHTA, CDR2 FQGNSA. CDR3 residues: CASSPARGKYNEQFF. The CDR3, as DNA: TGTGCCAGCAGCCCCGCCAGGGGGAAGTACAATGAGCAGTTCTTC.

The chain combines TRBV11-2 with TRBJ2-4; possibly TRBD1 for D (5 bases). The CDR3 covers 18 residues. Trimming pared 0 bases from V and 2 bases from J, leaving 17 bases between. Germline CDR1 SGHAT, CDR2 FQNNGV. The CDR3: CASSLEDTLAVPKNIQYF. CDR3 sequence (DNA): TGTGCCAGCAGCTTAGAGGACACCTTAGCCGTCCCCAAAAACATTCAGTACTTC.

V is TRBV11-3 and J is TRBJ1-1; D call uncertain. Germline-derived CDR1 and CDR2 are SGHNT and YENEEA. The CDR3 covers 13 residues. The germline V and J ends were trimmed by 0 bases and 5 bases, with 7 bases remaining between them. Here the CDR3 DNA reads TGTGCCAGCAGCTTAGATGGGCAGACTGAAGCTTTCTTT. Its protein is CASSLDGQTEAFF.

This chain links TRBV25-1 with TRBJ2-6; 7 nucleotides line up with TRBD1. The CDR3 covers 16 residues. Germline CDR1 MGHDK, CDR2 SYGVNS. Losses at the gene ends were 3 bases for V and 2 bases for J; bases not matched to a gene: 4. In nucleotides, the CDR3 is TGTGCCAGCAGTGACCCTAGGGGGCCTGGGGCCAACGTCCTGACTTTC. It encodes CASSDPRGPGANVLTF. Full variable domain (missing parts from reference TRBV25-1 and TRBJ2-6): EADIYQTPRYLVIGTGKKITLECSQTMGHDKMYWYQQDPGMELHLIHYSYGVNSTEKGDLSSESTVSRIRTEHFPLTLESARPSHTSQYLCASSDPRGPGANVLTFGAGSRLTVL.